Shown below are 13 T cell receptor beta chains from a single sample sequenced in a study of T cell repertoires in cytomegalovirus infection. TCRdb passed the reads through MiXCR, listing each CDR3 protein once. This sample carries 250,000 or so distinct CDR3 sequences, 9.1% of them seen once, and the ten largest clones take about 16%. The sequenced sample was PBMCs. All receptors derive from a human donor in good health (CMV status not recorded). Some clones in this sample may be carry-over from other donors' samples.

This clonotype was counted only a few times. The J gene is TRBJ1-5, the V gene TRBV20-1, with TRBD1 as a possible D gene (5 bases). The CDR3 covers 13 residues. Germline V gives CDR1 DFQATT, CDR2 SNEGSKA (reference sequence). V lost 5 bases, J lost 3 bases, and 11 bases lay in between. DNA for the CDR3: TGCAGTGCTTTATTAGGGGTCAATCAGCCCCAGCATTTT. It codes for CSALLGVNQPQHF.

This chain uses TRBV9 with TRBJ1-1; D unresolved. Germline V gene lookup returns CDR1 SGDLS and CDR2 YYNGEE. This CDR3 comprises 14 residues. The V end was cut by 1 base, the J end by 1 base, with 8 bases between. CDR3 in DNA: TGTGCCAGCAGCGTATTGGCGGAGAACACTGAAGCTTTCTTT. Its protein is CASSVLAENTEAFF.

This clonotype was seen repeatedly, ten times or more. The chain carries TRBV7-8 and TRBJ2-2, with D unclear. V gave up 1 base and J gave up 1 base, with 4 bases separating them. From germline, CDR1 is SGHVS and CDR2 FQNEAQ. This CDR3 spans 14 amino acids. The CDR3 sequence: CASSLGRNTGELFF. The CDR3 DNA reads TGTGCCAGCAGCTTAGGACGGAACACCGGGGAGCTGTTTTTT.

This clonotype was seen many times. The CDR3 DNA reads as TGTGCCAGCAGTGGCAAGAGCAATCAGCCCCAGCATTTT. Translating gives CASSGKSNQPQHF. The rearrangement links TRBV12-3 or TRBV12-4 to TRBJ1-5; D is ambiguous. Trimming removed 5 bases from V and 1 base from J, with 6 bases in between. CDR3 length: 13 amino acids.

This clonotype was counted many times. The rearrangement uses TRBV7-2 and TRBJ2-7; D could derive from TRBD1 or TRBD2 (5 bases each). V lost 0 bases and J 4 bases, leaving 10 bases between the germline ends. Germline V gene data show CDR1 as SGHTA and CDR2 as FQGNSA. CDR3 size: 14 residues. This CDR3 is CASSLAVGVYEQYF. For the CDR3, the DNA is TGTGCCAGCAGCTTAGCTGTGGGGGTTTACGAGCAGTACTTC. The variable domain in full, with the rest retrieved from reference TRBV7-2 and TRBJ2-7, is GAGVSQSPSNKVTEKGKDVELRCDPISGHTALYWYRQSLGQGLEFLIYFQGNSAPDKSGLPSDRFSAERTGGSVSTLTIQRTQQEDSAVYLCASSLAVGVYEQYFGPGTRLTVT.

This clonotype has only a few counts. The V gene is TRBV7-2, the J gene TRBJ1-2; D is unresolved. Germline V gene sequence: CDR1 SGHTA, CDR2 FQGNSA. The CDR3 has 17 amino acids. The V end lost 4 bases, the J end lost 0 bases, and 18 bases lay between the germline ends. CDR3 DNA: TGTGCCAGCAGCTCGGATAGGTTCTGGGTAGCTAACTATGGCTACACCTTC. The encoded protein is CASSSDRFWVANYGYTF.

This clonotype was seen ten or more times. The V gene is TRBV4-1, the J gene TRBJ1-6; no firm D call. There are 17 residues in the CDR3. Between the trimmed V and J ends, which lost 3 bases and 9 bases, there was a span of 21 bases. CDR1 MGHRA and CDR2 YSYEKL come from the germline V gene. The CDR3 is CASSHPEAGRIISPLHF. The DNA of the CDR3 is TGCGCCAGCAGCCATCCGGAGGCGGGAAGGATAATTTCACCCCTCCACTTT.

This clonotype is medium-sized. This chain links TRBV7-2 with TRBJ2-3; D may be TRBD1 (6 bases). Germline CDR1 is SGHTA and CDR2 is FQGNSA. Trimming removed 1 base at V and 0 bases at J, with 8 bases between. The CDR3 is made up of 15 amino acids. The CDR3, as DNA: TGTGCCAGCAGCTTAGTAGGGGGAAGCACAGATACGCAGTATTTT. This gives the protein CASSLVGGSTDTQYF.

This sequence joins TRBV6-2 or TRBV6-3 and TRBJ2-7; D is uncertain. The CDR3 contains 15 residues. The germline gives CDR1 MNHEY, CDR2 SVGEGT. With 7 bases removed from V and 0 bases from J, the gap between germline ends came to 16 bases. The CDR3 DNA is TGTGCCAGCACTCCGCGGTTGCGGAGCTCCTACGAGCAGTACTTC. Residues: CASTPRLRSSYEQYF.

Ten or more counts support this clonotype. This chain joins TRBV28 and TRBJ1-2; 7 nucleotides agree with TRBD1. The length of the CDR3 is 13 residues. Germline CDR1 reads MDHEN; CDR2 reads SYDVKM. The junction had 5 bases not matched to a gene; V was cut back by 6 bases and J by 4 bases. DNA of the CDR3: TGTGCCAGCAGCAGGGGGTCCAGCTATGGCTACACCTTC. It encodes CASSRGSSYGYTF.

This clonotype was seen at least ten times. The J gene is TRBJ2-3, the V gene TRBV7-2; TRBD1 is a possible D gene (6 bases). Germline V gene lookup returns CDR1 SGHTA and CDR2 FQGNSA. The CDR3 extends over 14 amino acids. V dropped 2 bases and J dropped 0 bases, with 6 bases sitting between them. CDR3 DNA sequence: TGTGCCAGCAGCTTACAGGGGAGCACAGATACGCAGTATTTT. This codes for CASSLQGSTDTQYF.

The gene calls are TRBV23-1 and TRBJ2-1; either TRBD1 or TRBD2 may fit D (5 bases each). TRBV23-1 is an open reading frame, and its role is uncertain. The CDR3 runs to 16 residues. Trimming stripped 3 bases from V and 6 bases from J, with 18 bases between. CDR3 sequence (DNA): TGCGCCAGCAGTCATGGGACCCTACGAGTGGTCAATGAGCAGTTCTTC. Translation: CASSHGTLRVVNEQFF.

The CDR3, as DNA: TGTGCCAGCTCACCGACAGGGGCTTATCAGCCCCAGCATTTT. Protein product: CASSPTGAYQPQHF. V and J are TRBV18 and TRBJ1-5; 8 nucleotides line up with TRBD1. There are 14 residues in the CDR3. Unmatched junction bases numbered 3, after V lost 3 bases and J lost 5 bases. Germline V CDR1 and CDR2: KGHSH, LQKENI.